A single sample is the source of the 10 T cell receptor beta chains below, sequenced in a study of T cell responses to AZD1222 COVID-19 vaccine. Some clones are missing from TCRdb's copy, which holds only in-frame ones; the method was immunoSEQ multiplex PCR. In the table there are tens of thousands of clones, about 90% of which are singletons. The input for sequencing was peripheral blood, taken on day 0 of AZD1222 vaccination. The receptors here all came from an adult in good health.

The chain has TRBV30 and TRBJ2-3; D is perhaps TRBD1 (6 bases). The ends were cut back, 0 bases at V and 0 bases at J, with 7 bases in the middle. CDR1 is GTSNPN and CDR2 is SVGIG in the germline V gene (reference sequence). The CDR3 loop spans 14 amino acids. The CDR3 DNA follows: TGTGCCTGGAGTGTGAGGGGGAGCACAGATACGCAGTATTTT. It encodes CAWSVRGSTDTQYF.

The CDR3 protein is CASSGAGLQPQHF. DNA of the CDR3: TGTGCCAGCAGTGGGGCGGGGCTCCAGCCCCAGCATTTT. The chain recombines TRBV2 with TRBJ1-5, with D maybe TRBD1 (5 bases). This CDR3 contains 13 residues. Trimming stripped 4 bases from V and 7 bases from J, with 11 bases between. Germline values: CDR1 SNHLY, CDR2 FYNNEI. The full variable domain, completed using reference TRBV2 and TRBJ1-5, is EPEVTQTPSHQVTQMGQEVILRCVPISNHLYFYWYRQILGQKVEFLVSFYNNEISEKSEIFDDQFSVERPDGSNFTLKIRSTKLEDSAMYFCASSGAGLQPQHFGDGTRLSIL.

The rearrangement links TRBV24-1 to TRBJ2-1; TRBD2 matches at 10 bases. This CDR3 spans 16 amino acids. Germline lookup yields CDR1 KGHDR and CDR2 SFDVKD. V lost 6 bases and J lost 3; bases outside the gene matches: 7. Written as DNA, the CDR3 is TGTGCCACCAGTTCAGGGCTAGCGGGGGTCTACAATGAGCAGTTCTTC. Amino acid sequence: CATSSGLAGVYNEQFF.

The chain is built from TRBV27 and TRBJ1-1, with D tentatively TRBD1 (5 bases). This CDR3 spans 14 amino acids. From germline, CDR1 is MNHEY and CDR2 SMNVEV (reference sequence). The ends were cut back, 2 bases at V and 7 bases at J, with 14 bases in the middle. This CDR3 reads CASSLLGGTLEAFF. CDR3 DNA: TGTGCCAGCAGTTTACTTGGGGGGACTCTTGAAGCTTTCTTT.

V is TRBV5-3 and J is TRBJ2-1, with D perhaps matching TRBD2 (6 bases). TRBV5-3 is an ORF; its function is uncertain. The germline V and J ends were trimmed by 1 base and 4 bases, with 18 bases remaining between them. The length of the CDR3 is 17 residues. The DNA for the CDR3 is TGTGCCAGAAGCTTGTGCCGGTCCCCGGGGGATTACAATGAGCAGTTCTTC. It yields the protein CARSLCRSPGDYNEQFF.

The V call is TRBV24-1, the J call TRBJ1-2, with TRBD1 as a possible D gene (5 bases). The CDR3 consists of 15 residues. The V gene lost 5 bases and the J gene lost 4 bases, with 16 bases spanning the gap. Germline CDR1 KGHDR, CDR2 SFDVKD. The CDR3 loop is CATSAAWTTGYGYTF. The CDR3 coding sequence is TGTGCCACCAGTGCGGCGTGGACAACAGGCTATGGCTACACCTTC.

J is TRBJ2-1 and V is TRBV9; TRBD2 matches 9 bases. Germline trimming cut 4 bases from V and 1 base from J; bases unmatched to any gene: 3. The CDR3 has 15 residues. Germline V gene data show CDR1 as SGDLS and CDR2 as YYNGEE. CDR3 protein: CASSITSGSYNEQFF. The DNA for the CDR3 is TGTGCCAGCAGCATAACTAGCGGGTCCTACAATGAGCAGTTCTTC.

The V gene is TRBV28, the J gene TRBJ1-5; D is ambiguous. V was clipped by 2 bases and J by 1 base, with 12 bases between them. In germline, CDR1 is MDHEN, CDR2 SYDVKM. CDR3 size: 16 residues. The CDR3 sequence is CASSLPGLMSNQPQHF. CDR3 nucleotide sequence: TGTGCCAGCAGTTTACCTGGACTGATGAGCAATCAGCCCCAGCATTTT.

Here the CDR3 reads CASSLGGGIAYEQYF. CDR3 sequence (DNA): TGCGCCAGCAGCTTGGGAGGGGGGATAGCCTACGAGCAGTACTTC. The V call is TRBV5-1, the J call TRBJ2-7, with D perhaps matching TRBD1 or TRBD2 (6 bases each). V was clipped by 0 bases and J by 2 bases, with 12 bases between them. Germline CDR1 reads SGHRS; CDR2 reads YFSETQ. The CDR3 is 15 residues long.

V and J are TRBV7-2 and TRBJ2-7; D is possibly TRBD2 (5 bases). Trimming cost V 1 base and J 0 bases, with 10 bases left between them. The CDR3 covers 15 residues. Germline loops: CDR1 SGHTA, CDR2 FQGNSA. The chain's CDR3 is CASSLGGAHSYEQYF. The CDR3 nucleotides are TGTGCCAGCAGCTTAGGGGGAGCCCACTCCTACGAGCAGTACTTC.